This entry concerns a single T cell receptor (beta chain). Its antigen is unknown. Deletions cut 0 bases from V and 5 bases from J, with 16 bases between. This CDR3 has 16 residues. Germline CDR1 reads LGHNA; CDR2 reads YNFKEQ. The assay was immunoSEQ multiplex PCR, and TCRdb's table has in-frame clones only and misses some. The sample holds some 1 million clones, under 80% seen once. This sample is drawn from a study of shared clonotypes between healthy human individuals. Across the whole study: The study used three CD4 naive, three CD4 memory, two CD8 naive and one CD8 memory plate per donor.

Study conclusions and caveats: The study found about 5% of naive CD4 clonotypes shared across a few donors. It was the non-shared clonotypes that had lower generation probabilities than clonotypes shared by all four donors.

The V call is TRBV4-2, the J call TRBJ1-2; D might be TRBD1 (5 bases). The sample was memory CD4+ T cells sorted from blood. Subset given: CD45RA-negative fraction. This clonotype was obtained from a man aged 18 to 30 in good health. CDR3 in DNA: TGTGCCAGCAGCCAAGATCCCGTCTTAGACAGATATGGCTACACCTTC. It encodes CASSQDPVLDRYGYTF.